This TCR beta chain was retrieved from a study of shared clonotypes between healthy human individuals. Naive CD8 cells, CD45RO-negative and positively selected for CCR7, excluded terminally differentiated effector memory CD45RA+ cells. The assay was immunoSEQ multiplex PCR, and TCRdb's table has in-frame clones only and misses some. The sample includes around 2,000,000 clones, about 95% of them seen just once. Germline CDR1 and CDR2: SGHVS and FQNEAQ. Trimming left V 5 bases short and J 4 bases short, with 14 bases between. The length of the CDR3 is 15 residues. Findings and caveats of the study: In general, naive subsets displayed greater estimated richness than memory subsets did.

In regard to this clone: Its antigen is not identified.

The source material was naive CD8+ T cells sorted from blood. The sequence was obtained from a man younger than 30 in good health. The chain couples TRBV7-8 to TRBJ2-2; possibly TRBD1 for D (6 bases). This CDR3 is CASSKERGFTGELFF. The CDR3 DNA reads TGTGCCAGCAGCAAAGAAAGGGGGTTCACCGGGGAGCTGTTTTTT.